The sequence of this T cell receptor beta chain was determined in a study of T cell responses to AZD1222 COVID-19 vaccine. Assay: immunoSEQ multiplex PCR; the TCRdb copy retains only in-frame clones and omits some. The sample records roughly 140,000 clones, 85% to 90% being singletons. Germline assignment: CDR1 WNHNN and CDR2 SYGVQD (reference sequence). V gave up 3 bases and J gave up 5 bases, with 14 bases separating them. The CDR3 contains 14 residues. The sequencing here drew on peripheral blood, taken on day 0 of AZD1222 vaccination. This receptor was obtained from an adult in good health. The chain links TRBV10-1 to TRBJ2-7, with D possibly being TRBD1 (6 bases). The DNA for the CDR3 is TGCGCCAGCAGTGATACGGGGACAAACCACGAGCAGTACTTC. This translates into CASSDTGTNHEQYF.